The 15 T cell receptor beta chains below were found in one sample sequenced in a study of breast tumors, draining lymph nodes, adjacent tissues. Axillary draining lymph nodes of breast cancer patients supplied the node samples. TCRdb used MiXCR to reprocess the multiplex PCR reads, holding one entry per CDR3 protein. There are 170,000 or so distinct CDR3 sequences in the sample; roughly a third occur only once, and approximately 4.3% lies in the top ten. The specimen sequenced was axillary lymph node tissue. These receptors came from a female donor with breast cancer. Some clones in this sample may be carry-over from other donors' samples.

This clonotype showed up just a few times. The gene calls are TRBV7-9 and TRBJ2-1, with D perhaps matching TRBD1 or TRBD2 (6 bases each). The V gene's germline CDR1 is SEHNR and CDR2 FQNEAQ (reference sequence). V was shortened by 4 bases and J by 6 bases, with 19 bases between the two germline ends. This CDR3 region has 16 residues. The DNA for the CDR3 is TGTGCCAGCAGCTCCGTGGGGGGCTCCCCCCCCAATGAGCAGTTCTTC. Protein sequence: CASSSVGGSPPNEQFF.

In its sample, this clonotype was seen many times. This chain links TRBV7-6 with TRBJ2-2; D might be TRBD1 (5 bases). The germline gives CDR1 SGHVS, CDR2 FNYEAQ. V shed 5 bases and J shed 1 base, with 20 bases lying between them. This CDR3 region has 18 residues. Here the CDR3 reads CASSRGQAMLGNTGELFF. CDR3 DNA sequence: TGTGCCAGCAGCCGTGGACAAGCCATGTTGGGGAACACCGGGGAGCTGTTTTTT.

This clonotype was counted a single time. Just one base apart from a much larger clone, this may be a read error. The chain carries TRBV27 and TRBJ1-4; D possibly corresponds to TRBD1 (5 bases). V shed 2 bases and J shed 6 bases, with 10 bases lying between them. The CDR3 loop spans 14 amino acids. Per germline, CDR1 MNHEY and CDR2 SMNVEV (reference sequence). The DNA of the CDR3 is TGTGCCAGCAGTTTAGGACGGGGGTATGAAAAACTGTTTTTT. Translated, it gives CASSLGRGYEKLFF. The full variable domain, with the rest looked up from reference TRBV27 and TRBJ1-4, is EAQVTQNPRYLITVTGKKLTVTCSQNMNHEYMSWYRQDPGLGLRQIYYSMNVEVTDKGDVPEGYKVSRKEKRNFPLILESPSPNQTSLYFCASSLGRGYEKLFFGSGTQLSVL.

On this clonotype: A clone one base away is much larger, so this may be a read error. The chain has TRBV20-1 and TRBJ2-5, with D possibly TRBD2 on 6 matching bases. The V end lost 5 bases, the J end lost 3 bases, and 13 bases lay between the germline ends. From germline, CDR1 is DFQATT and CDR2 SNEGSKA (reference sequence). The CDR3 sequence is 13 residues long. The CDR3 is CSAGWDLEETQYF. The CDR3 nucleotides are TGCAGTGCTGGATGGGACTTGGAAGAGACCCAGTACTTC.

This clonotype was counted only a few times. Possible read error: a much larger clone is one base away. The chain has TRBV20-1 and TRBJ2-5; 10 bases fit TRBD1. The germline V gene encodes CDR1 DFQATT and CDR2 SNEGSKA (reference sequence). V shed 3 bases and J 7 bases; nucleotides not matched to a gene: 8. The CDR3 length is 14 residues. The CDR3: CSARGQGRWATQYF. The DNA of the CDR3 is TGCAGTGCTAGGGGACAGGGGAGGTGGGCGACCCAGTACTTC.

This clonotype was counted a few times. With a much larger clone just one base away, this may be a read error. J is TRBJ2-7 and V is TRBV14; D uncertain. Germline V CDR1 and CDR2: SGHDN, FVKESK. The CDR3 consists of 14 residues. The DNA of the CDR3 is TGTGCCAGCAGCCAAGAAGGATACTCCTACGAGCAGTCCTTC. Protein: CASSQEGYSYEQSF.

Of note for this clonotype: This clone may be a read error of a much larger clone one base away. The chain uses TRBV19 and TRBJ1-5; TRBD1 is a possible D gene (6 bases). The V gene's germline CDR1 is LNHDA and CDR2 SQIVND (reference sequence). Trimming removed 1 base from V and 6 bases from J, with 13 bases in between. The CDR3 has 15 residues. The CDR3 is CASSIGGRGLQPQHF. The CDR3, as DNA: TGTGCCAGTAGTATAGGTGGCCGGGGGCTTCAGCCCCAGCATTTT.

This clonotype was detected many times. The gene calls are TRBV27 and TRBJ2-7; D remains unclear. With 3 bases removed from V and 6 bases from J, the gap between germline ends came to 6 bases. Germline V gene lookup returns CDR1 MNHEY and CDR2 SMNVEV (reference sequence). This CDR3 comprises 11 residues. The DNA of the CDR3 is TGTGCCAGCAGTTTGGGTGGCGAGCAGTACTTC. Its protein product is CASSLGGEQYF.

This clonotype was seen repeatedly, ten times or more. The V and J genes are TRBV29-1 and TRBJ2-2; D is undetermined. With 7 bases removed from V and 3 bases from J, the gap between germline ends came to 12 bases. The CDR3 consists of 13 residues. CDR1 and CDR2 (germline): SQVTM, ANQGSEA. CDR3 DNA sequence: TGCAGCGCCCGGTGGGGTGACACCGGGGAGCTGTTTTTT. This codes for CSARWGDTGELFF.

This rearrangement joins TRBV12-3 or TRBV12-4 to TRBJ1-5, with D unresolved. The CDR3 sequence is 15 residues long. The germline V and J ends were trimmed by 1 base and 2 bases, with 9 bases remaining between them. CDR3 DNA sequence: TGTGCCAGCAGTTTAGGGCGTAGGGGCAATCAGCCCCAGCATTTT. This encodes CASSLGRRGNQPQHF.

There are many counts of this clonotype. This chain links TRBV24-1 with TRBJ1-5, with 8 bases identical to TRBD1. CDR3 length equals 16 residues. The junction had 6 bases not matched to a gene; V was cut back by 3 bases and J by 3 bases. Germline V gene data show CDR1 as KGHDR and CDR2 as SFDVKD. The CDR3 region has the DNA TGTGCCACCAGTGATGCAGGGGGCTTAGACAATCAGCCCCAGCATTTT. Amino acids: CATSDAGGLDNQPQHF.

This clonotype was counted many times. The rearrangement links TRBV20-1 to TRBJ1-2; 11 positions agree with TRBD1. This CDR3 comprises 16 residues. Looked up from germline, CDR1 is DFQATT and CDR2 is SNEGSKA (reference sequence). V was clipped by 6 bases and J by 8 bases; unmatched bases: 17. The CDR3 DNA reads TGCAGTGCCATACCTCCTGGACAGGGGGCATCCGGAGGCTACACCTTC. It translates to CSAIPPGQGASGGYTF.

A word on this clonotype: A much larger clonotype is one base distant, so this may be a read error. The chain has TRBV5-1 and TRBJ1-4, with D possibly TRBD1 on 5 matching bases. Germline assignment: CDR1 SGHRS and CDR2 YFSETQ. Trimming removed 7 bases from V and 0 bases from J, with 16 bases in between. This CDR3 contains 16 residues. The CDR3 nucleotides read TGCGCCAGCCAACTGGTGGGGACCACAACTAATGAAAAACTGTTTTTT. Translating gives CASQLVGTTTNEKLFF.

This clonotype was found many times. The chain is built from TRBV5-1 and TRBJ2-2, with 7 positions matching TRBD1. There are 14 residues in the CDR3. Unmatched junction bases numbered 3, after V lost 0 bases and J lost 7 bases. From germline, CDR1 is SGHRS and CDR2 YFSETQ. CDR3 sequence: CASSLEGGNGELFF. The CDR3 nucleotides are TGCGCCAGCAGCTTGGAAGGGGGCAACGGGGAGCTGTTTTTT.

This clonotype was detected many times. V gene TRBV5-8 combines with J gene TRBJ2-3; either TRBD1 or TRBD2 may supply D (5 bases each). V shed 5 bases and J shed 7 bases, with 17 bases lying between them. CDR3 size: 14 residues. Germline V lookup: CDR1 SGHTS, CDR2 YDEGEE. As DNA, the CDR3 is TGTGCCAGCAGTAAAGCCGGGACCCTCTATACGCAGTATTTT. Protein: CASSKAGTLYTQYF.